This record looks at one T cell receptor (beta chain) sequence and its context. Negative isolation yielded the CD8+ and CD4+ T cells, while FACS enriched the TEMRA cells. An input of roughly 0.5 to 1 ug of RNA was subjected to reverse transcription using random hexamers. MiXCR, applied by TCRdb to the immunoSEQ multiplex PCR reads, yields one record per CDR3 protein. The sample yields over 100,000 distinct CDR3 sequences, around 95% seen once. The CDR3 covers 14 residues. Germline values: CDR1 SGHRS, CDR2 YFSETQ. V was pared by 4 bases and J by 4 bases, with 14 bases between. The sample originates from a study of CD8 T cells in Susac syndrome.

The chain combines TRBV5-1 with TRBJ1-1, with a tentative D call TRBD1 (6 bases). The sequenced sample was CD4+ T cells from PBMCs. This TCR came from a human donor in good health. CDR3 bases: TGCGCCAGCAGCGATACAGGGTCGACCACTGAAGCTTTCTTT. It is translated as CASSDTGSTTEAFF.